This T cell receptor (beta chain) was obtained from a study of blood T cell repertoires in COVID-19. TCRdb's copy holds only in-frame clones and misses some; the assay was immunoSEQ multiplex PCR. The sample contains about 140,000 clones, 65% to 85% of which appear only once. Participant-reported clinical history was the basis for cohort assignment. Within 2 weeks of study entry, exposed participants had contacted a PCR-confirmed or clinician-diagnosed COVID-19 case. The CDR3 runs 14 residues. Germline-derived CDR1 and CDR2 are SGHVS and FQNEAQ. Trimming shortened V by 2 bases and J by 5 bases, and 10 bases separated the two germline ends.

Sequences were obtained from PBMCs or T cells enriched from blood (not recorded which). This chain uses TRBV7-8 with TRBJ2-1; tentative D call: TRBD2 (5 bases). The TCR sequence derives from a man between 65 and 85 years old who had been exposed to COVID-19. The CDR3 spells CASSLSVGNNEQFF. The CDR3 nucleotides are TGTGCCAGCAGCTTAAGTGTCGGGAACAATGAGCAGTTCTTC.